This T cell receptor beta chain appears in the sequencing data of a study of T-cell reconstitution after alpha-beta-depleted transplantation in children (dated by TCRdb to the mid-2010s). Study-level background: Using TCR repertoire profiling, the study followed T-cell immune reconstitution in a quantitative way in children after TCRalphabeta/CD19-depleted allogeneic hematopoietic cell transplantation. Points the paper makes about the study in general: The apparently early recovery of alphabetaT-cell counts about two months after transplant reportedly depended on only several hundred rapidly expanded clones that came from non-depleted graft cells. Over subsequent months, a decline in hyperexpanded clone frequencies was noted, and after one year, T-cell counts and TCRbeta diversity were mostly ascribed to newly produced T cells. In some patients, the high TCRbeta diversity seen at day 60 was put down to recipient T cells and intrathymic progenitors that had survived conditioning.

The method was PCR. Sequencing took place on an Illumina HiSeq 2500. To normalize quantification of the TCRbeta repertoire, the TCR libraries were built with molecular barcoding that relied on unique molecular identifiers. TCRdb trimmed public reads at Q25 via fastp, called clones via MiXCR and kept in-frame beta chains. Each CDR3 protein appears once, grouped with its most common genes and DNA. The sample includes 490,000 or so distinct CDR3 sequences, with roughly a tenth observed a single time. 2% of the sample goes to the ten largest clones. This sample's treatment or condition label indicates: allogeneic hematopoietic cell transplantation with graft depleted of TCRalphabeta T cells and CD19 B cells. TCRalphabeta/CD19-depleted allogeneic hematopoietic cell grafts were given to the transplant recipients, all of whom were children. Sequences LGHDT (CDR1) and YNNKEL (CDR2) are obtained from the germline V gene (reference sequence). Including cysteine and phenylalanine, the CDR3 has 14 amino acids. Left in the record is the CDR3 DNA by itself, 42 bases read in frame from the first base. V is cut by 4 bases and J by 4 bases, and the space between the germline ends is 13 bases.

On this clonotype itself: The specificity of this receptor is unknown. Per-base qualities were not stored, and no clone one base away is much larger.

This material consisted of PBMCs, taken before TCRalphabeta/CD19-depleted stem cell transplant. The receptor chain draws on TRBV3-1 and TRBJ1-2; a confident D gene designation cannot be given. This clonotype was sampled from a child aged 2-9 years with inherited bone marrow failure, due to receive a stem cell transplant. The bases are TGTGCCAGCAGCCCAGACTGGGTAGGCTATGGCTACACCTTC. Translated, this is CASSPDWVGYGYTF.